Here is one TCR beta chain with its context. Other DNA sequences in the sample encode the same CDR3. Using immunoSEQ multiplex PCR, the repertoire was profiled, and TCRdb retains in-frame clones only, with some absent. The sample lists 2,100,000 or so clones, under 97% occurring once. The data were obtained in a study of shared clonotypes between healthy human individuals. The CDR3 has 12 residues. CDR1 SGHTA and CDR2 FQGNSA come from the germline V gene. The V gene lost 3 bases and the J gene lost 4 bases, with 5 bases spanning the gap. This chain connects TRBV7-2 to TRBJ2-3, with no clear D. The TCR originated in a man aged 18-30 years in good health. The sample consisted of naive CD4+ T cells sorted from blood. Subset given: CD45RA+ positively selected. CDR3 nucleotides: TGTGCCAGCAGCTTCTTCGCAGATACGCAGTATTTT. It translates to CASSFFADTQYF.